This T cell receptor beta chain was sequenced in a study of HIV-infected children after antiretroviral therapy interruption. About the research overall: Most participating children were previously exposed to EBV and CMV. Weeks 0, 12, interruption end (24 or 48), and about 3 years post-study gave interruption-arm samples.

This clonotype was seen only a few times. Its matching antigen is unknown. Documented treatment: PENTA 11 planned treatment interruption arm or continuous ART arm. A 3' RACE protocol on RNA, with unique molecular identifiers, produced the TCR library. TCRdb called the 3' RACE reads again in MiXCR, with one record for every CDR3 protein. This table has about 89,000 distinct CDR3 sequences, around 6.9% appearing once. Study results and limitations: Naive CD4+ Gini coefficient rose by interruption end, suggesting clonal expansion. After treatment interruption started, naive CD4+ CDR3 overlap across time points dropped.

The CDR3 totals 14 residues. Germline assignment: CDR1 MNHNS and CDR2 SASEGT. V shed 2 bases and J shed 0 bases, with 5 bases lying between them. The rearrangement uses TRBV6-1 and TRBJ1-5; D not resolved. The sample consisted of CD45RA+ CD4+ T cells from PBMCs, pooled from several time points, taken from a donor given antiretroviral therapy, either interrupted or continuous. Subset meaning: naive CD4+ CD45RA+ CD45RO- T cells. The receptor comes from a pool of human donors with HIV. CDR3 in DNA: TGTGCCAGCAGTGAACAGCTTAGCAATCAGCCCCAGCATTTT. It yields the protein CASSEQLSNQPQHF.